This entry lists 11 T cell receptor beta chains sequenced from one sample in a study of cytomegalovirus exposure and HLA in healthy donors. It was with 60 Vbeta and 13 Jbeta primers that the PCR ran. Sequencing used immunoSEQ multiplex PCR; TCRdb keeps in-frame clones, though not all of them. The sample carries nearly 200,000 clones, 70% to 85% recorded once. The sample was PBMCs. These receptors originate from a boy aged 2 to 10 in good health and CMV-seronegative.

The rearrangement links TRBV27 to TRBJ1-2, with a tentative D call TRBD1 (6 bases). Trimming removed 5 bases from V and 8 bases from J, with 12 bases in between. The CDR3 is 12 residues long. From germline, CDR1 is MNHEY and CDR2 SMNVEV (reference sequence). In DNA, the CDR3 is TGTGCCAGCAGTGGGGGCAGGGGAGGCTACACCTTC. Amino acid sequence: CASSGGRGGYTF.

The V gene is TRBV10-3, the J gene TRBJ2-5; 7 bases are shared with TRBD1. Germline V CDR1 and CDR2: ENHRY, SYGVKD. The CDR3 consists of 14 residues. The V and J ends lost 4 bases and 5 bases, in that order; junction bases with no gene match: 7. CDR3 nucleotides: TGTGCCATCAGTGGTAAGGGGGCGCGTGAGACCCAGTACTTC. Protein sequence: CAISGKGARETQYF.

The chain joins TRBV7-9 to TRBJ1-6; D may be TRBD1 (5 bases). The V end was cut by 4 bases, the J end by 7 bases, with 11 bases between. Germline lookup yields CDR1 SEHNR and CDR2 FQNEAQ (reference sequence). The CDR3 length is 14 residues. CDR3 DNA sequence: TGTGCCAGCAGCTCAGGGAGGTCGAATTCACCCCTCCACTTT. Residues: CASSSGRSNSPLHF.

The J gene is TRBJ2-6, the V gene TRBV7-2; 7 bases are shared with TRBD1. The CDR3 consists of 19 residues. Germline CDR1 is SGHTA and CDR2 is FQGNSA. The J segment lost 2 bases and the V segment lost 7 bases, leaving 17 bases of the junction unmatched. CDR3 in amino acids: CASNPRTGQVLPGANVLTF. The CDR3 nucleotides are TGTGCCAGCAACCCCCGCACCGGACAGGTTCTCCCTGGGGCCAACGTCCTGACTTTC.

In nucleotides, the CDR3 is TGTGCCAGCAGTAAGGATCAGGGGTCCCAAGAGACCCAGTACTTC. Amino acids: CASSKDQGSQETQYF. The chain couples TRBV6-6 to TRBJ2-5; the D gene is possibly TRBD1 (6 bases). The CDR3 is made up of 15 amino acids. V was trimmed by 5 bases and J by 1 base, leaving 14 bases between them. Germline V CDR1 and CDR2: MNHNY, SVGAGI (reference sequence).

This chain links TRBV6-1 with TRBJ1-4; TRBD1 is a possible D gene (5 bases). CDR1 is MNHNS, CDR2 SASEGT, per germline. This CDR3 contains 14 residues. V dropped 10 bases and J dropped 8 bases, with 20 bases sitting between them. The CDR3 protein is CATQGQPGNEKLFF. CDR3 coding DNA: TGTGCCACTCAAGGGCAGCCAGGGAACGAAAAACTGTTTTTT.

The chain uses TRBV5-5 and TRBJ1-1; a weak D match, TRBD1 (5 bases). CDR3 length: 14 amino acids. From germline, CDR1 is SGHKS and CDR2 YYEKEE (reference sequence). V was clipped by 2 bases and J by 4 bases, with 12 bases between them. The CDR3 sequence: CASSFRDGGTEAFF. The CDR3 nucleotides read TGTGCCAGCAGCTTCCGGGACGGGGGCACTGAAGCTTTCTTT.

This chain connects TRBV15 to TRBJ1-4, with unresolved D. The CDR3 loop spans 12 amino acids. Germline-derived CDR1 and CDR2 are LNHNV and YYDKDF (reference sequence). V lost 1 base, J lost 7 bases, and 4 bases lay in between. The CDR3 nucleotides read TGTGCCACCAGCAGAGCTAGTGAAAAACTGTTTTTT. Amino acids: CATSRASEKLFF.

This clone was detected only a few times. V is TRBV6-5 and J is TRBJ2-5; 7 bases fit TRBD1. Germline CDR1 and CDR2: MNHEY and SVGAGI. CDR3 size: 13 residues. V gave up 6 bases and J gave up 2 bases; unmatched junction bases: 3. CDR3 protein: CASRPGQQETQYF. CDR3 DNA sequence: TGTGCCAGCAGGCCGGGACAGCAAGAGACCCAGTACTTC.

The chain employs TRBV7-8 and TRBJ1-1, with D possibly matching TRBD1 (5 bases). The CDR3 extends over 17 amino acids. Trimming stripped 2 bases from V and 0 bases from J, with 16 bases between. Looked up from germline, CDR1 is SGHVS and CDR2 is FQNEAQ. CDR3 in DNA: TGTGCCAGCAGCTTAATTTTGGCAGGGAACATGAACACTGAAGCTTTCTTT. Protein: CASSLILAGNMNTEAFF.

The chain employs TRBV6-5 and TRBJ2-3; a possible D gene is TRBD2 (5 bases). This CDR3 has 14 amino acids. Germline V gene lookup returns CDR1 MNHEY and CDR2 SVGAGI. V lost 4 bases, J lost 6 bases, and 14 bases lay in between. CDR3 sequence: CASSSRTGADTQYF. The CDR3 bases are TGTGCCAGCAGTTCTCGGACTGGTGCGGATACGCAGTATTTT.